The 26 T cell receptor beta chains below come from one sample, sequenced in a study of blood T cell repertoires in COVID-19. Data came from immunoSEQ multiplex PCR; TCRdb stores just in-frame clones and leaves some out. The repertoire holds 87,000 or so clones, with about 85% as singletons. The sequencing input was peripheral blood. These receptors came from a woman between 45 and 65 years old with active or convalescent COVID-19.

The chain carries TRBV19 and TRBJ1-4, with 7 bases fitting TRBD1. This CDR3 is built from 15 residues. Germline trimming cut 4 bases from V and 4 bases from J; bases unmatched to any gene: 6. Per the germline V gene, CDR1 is LNHDA and CDR2 is SQIVND (reference sequence). In nucleotides, the CDR3 is TGTGCCAGTAGTAATTACCGGGACAGTAATGAAAAACTGTTTTTT. It codes for CASSNYRDSNEKLFF.

The V call is TRBV7-8, the J call TRBJ2-1; no definite D call. V was cut by 5 bases and J by 7 bases, with 12 bases left in between. The CDR3 is 13 residues long. From germline, CDR1 is SGHVS and CDR2 FQNEAQ. CDR3 amino acids: CASSPGRWNEQFF. In nucleotides, the CDR3 is TGTGCCAGCAGCCCTGGCAGGTGGAATGAGCAGTTCTTC. Full variable domain (remainder filled in from reference TRBV7-8 and TRBJ2-1): GAGVSQSPRYKVAKRGQDVALRCDPISGHVSLFWYQQALGQGPEFLTYFQNEAQLDKSGLPSDRFFAERPEGSVSTLKIQRTQQEDSAVYLCASSPGRWNEQFFGPGTRLTVL.

The chain links TRBV2 to TRBJ2-2; tentatively, D is TRBD1 (7 bases). The CDR3 extends over 15 amino acids. Per the germline V gene, CDR1 is SNHLY and CDR2 is FYNNEI. Trimming removed 6 bases from V and 6 bases from J, with 17 bases in between. CDR3: CASSLQQGGAGELFF. In nucleotides, the CDR3 is TGTGCCAGCAGCCTTCAGCAGGGGGGCGCCGGGGAGCTGTTTTTT.

The chain employs TRBV6-5 and TRBJ2-2; a weak D match, TRBD1 (6 bases). The germline V and J ends were trimmed by 4 bases and 1 base, with 13 bases remaining between them. The germline V gene has CDR1 MNHEY and CDR2 SVGAGI. The CDR3 is made up of 16 amino acids. DNA of the CDR3: TGTGCCAGCAGTTCCCCGGGCAGGGGGAACACCGGGGAGCTGTTTTTT. As protein: CASSSPGRGNTGELFF.

The J gene is TRBJ2-3, the V gene TRBV2; tentative D call: TRBD2 (6 bases). Germline V gene sequence: CDR1 SNHLY, CDR2 FYNNEI. Trimming left V 5 bases short and J 0 bases short, with 9 bases between. The CDR3 loop spans 14 amino acids. CDR3 region: CASSREFSTDTQYF. Here the CDR3 DNA reads TGTGCCAGCAGTCGGGAGTTTAGCACAGATACGCAGTATTTT.

This rearrangement joins TRBV11-2 to TRBJ1-1; possible D gene TRBD1, 6 bases. The germline V gene has CDR1 SGHAT and CDR2 FQNNGV. The V end was cut by 2 bases, the J end by 6 bases, with 19 bases between. The CDR3 covers 16 residues. CDR3: CASSLSFRPSGAEAFF. CDR3 bases: TGTGCCAGCAGCTTAAGTTTTAGACCCTCAGGGGCTGAAGCTTTCTTT.

This chain joins TRBV20-1 and TRBJ2-3; 7 bases line up with TRBD2. In germline, CDR1 is DFQATT, CDR2 SNEGSKA (reference sequence). This CDR3 is 14 amino acids long. V lost 3 bases and J lost 1; bases outside the gene matches: 4. CDR3 DNA: TGCAGTGCTAGTGCGGGAGTAGGCACAGATACGCAGTATTTT. Translated: CSASAGVGTDTQYF.

The V gene is TRBV4-1, the J gene TRBJ2-5; 11 bases fit TRBD2. Germline V lookup: CDR1 MGHRA, CDR2 YSYEKL. Trimming removed 4 bases from V and 4 bases from J; junction bases left unmatched: 2. The CDR3 sequence is 14 residues long. The CDR3 loop is CASSLLAGGETQYF. The CDR3 coding sequence is TGCGCCAGCAGCCTTCTAGCGGGGGGAGAGACCCAGTACTTC.

CDR3 residues: CASSFGGQGGDTQYF. DNA of the CDR3: TGTGCCAGCAGTTTTGGAGGACAGGGGGGAGATACGCAGTATTTT. The V and J genes are TRBV6-5 and TRBJ2-3; TRBD1 matches at 10 bases. The V segment lost 4 bases and the J segment 5 bases; nucleotides outside the gene matches: 6. Germline-derived CDR1 and CDR2 are MNHEY and SVGAGI. CDR3 length: 15 amino acids.

The gene calls are TRBV29-1 and TRBJ1-1, with 9 bases aligning to TRBD1. This CDR3 comprises 14 residues. The V and J ends lost 5 bases and 6 bases, in that order; junction bases with no gene match: 10. In germline, CDR1 is SQVTM, CDR2 ANQGSEA. The CDR3 is CSVRGGQGRAEAFF. The CDR3 region has the DNA TGCAGCGTTAGAGGGGGACAGGGAAGGGCTGAAGCTTTCTTT.

V and J are TRBV5-1 and TRBJ2-4, with D perhaps matching TRBD2 (6 bases). V was trimmed by 4 bases and J by 6 bases, leaving 14 bases between them. This CDR3 region has 14 residues. CDR1 is SGHRS, CDR2 YFSETQ, per germline. This CDR3 reads CASSDPRGVNIQYF. The CDR3 DNA sequence: TGCGCCAGCAGCGACCCCCGCGGGGTAAACATTCAGTACTTC.

V usage is TRBV29-1 and J usage is TRBJ2-2; D might be TRBD2 (7 bases). Germline V lookup: CDR1 SQVTM, CDR2 ANQGSEA. The CDR3 contains 16 residues. Deletions cut 4 bases from V and 6 bases from J, with 21 bases between. The CDR3 nucleotides read TGCAGCGTTGTGACGGGGGGCAGGGAGTGGGCCGGGGAGCTGTTTTTT. This gives the protein CSVVTGGREWAGELFF.

As to this clone: Its ends do not fully match the called genes, so a read error is possible. The rearrangement uses TRBV7-3 and TRBJ2-7, with 11 bases fitting TRBD2. Germline V gene lookup returns CDR1 SGHTA and CDR2 FQGTGA. This CDR3 region has 18 residues. The CDR3, as DNA: TGCGCCAGCAGCCCGCGGGGGGCTAGCGGGGGGATAGGCTACGAGCAGTACTTC. Translating gives CASSPRGASGGIGYEQYF.

CDR3 coding DNA: TGTGCCAGCAGCGCGTGGGAGGGTGGAGCTTTCTTT. Its protein product is CASSAWEGGAFF. The V call is TRBV9, the J call TRBJ1-1; D not resolved. V was trimmed by 3 bases and J by 10 bases, leaving 13 bases between them. This CDR3 contains 12 residues. Germline-derived CDR1 and CDR2 are SGDLS and YYNGEE.

The J gene is TRBJ2-7, the V gene TRBV2; TRBD2 might be the D (5 bases). Trimming shortened V by 4 bases and J by 6 bases, and 10 bases separated the two germline ends. CDR1 SNHLY and CDR2 FYNNEI come from the germline V gene. The CDR3 loop spans 12 amino acids. The CDR3 loop is CASSVTRGEQYF. In nucleotides, the CDR3 is TGTGCCAGCAGTGTAACTAGAGGCGAGCAGTACTTC.

The chain recombines TRBV7-6 with TRBJ2-3; D unresolved. The length of the CDR3 is 14 residues. Deletions cut 1 base from V and 6 bases from J, with 11 bases between. Germline V gives CDR1 SGHVS, CDR2 FNYEAQ. The CDR3 reads CASSLGAGSDTQYF. The CDR3 DNA reads as TGTGCCAGCAGCTTAGGTGCAGGATCGGATACGCAGTATTTT.

The rearrangement joins TRBV4-2 to TRBJ1-2, with 7 nucleotides matching TRBD1. Germline CDR1 is LGHNA and CDR2 is YNFKEQ. After removal of 2 bases from V and 4 bases from J, the junction contained 10 bases not matched to a gene. CDR3 length: 16 amino acids. As DNA, the CDR3 is TGTGCCAGCAGCCAACCTGGGGGACAGACGAGCTATGGCTACACCTTC. Its translation is CASSQPGGQTSYGYTF.

V is TRBV29-1 and J is TRBJ1-1; possible D gene TRBD1, 5 bases. Per the germline V gene, CDR1 is SQVTM and CDR2 is ANQGSEA. The CDR3 runs to 13 residues. Trimming shortened V by 7 bases and J by 3 bases, and 15 bases separated the two germline ends. CDR3 DNA: TGCAGCGCTTTCGCCAGGGCCGACACTGAAGCTTTCTTT. Its protein product is CSAFARADTEAFF.

The CDR3 coding sequence is TGTGCCAGCACCGAGGAGACAGGGATATATGAGCAGTTCTTC. Translated, it gives CASTEETGIYEQFF. The chain links TRBV2 to TRBJ2-1; the match to TRBD1 covers 7 bases. Germline CDR1 and CDR2: SNHLY and FYNNEI. The CDR3 has 14 residues. With V trimmed by 7 bases and J by 8 bases, 11 bases remained unmatched.

The chain carries TRBV5-4 and TRBJ1-1; a weak D match, TRBD1 (6 bases). The V gene's germline CDR1 is SGHNT and CDR2 YYREEE (reference sequence). Trimming took 1 base from V and 0 from J, leaving 13 bases between them. This CDR3 comprises 16 residues. CDR3 bases: TGTGCCAGCAGCTTGACAGGGAGGGTCTTGAACACTGAAGCTTTCTTT. Encoded protein: CASSLTGRVLNTEAFF.

This clone was recorded only once. The gene calls are TRBV5-8 and TRBJ1-5; tentative D call: TRBD1 (5 bases). The CDR3 sequence is 14 residues long. V shed 1 base and J shed 7 bases, with 12 bases lying between them. Germline V CDR1 and CDR2: SGHTS, YDEGEE. This CDR3 reads CASSLWGEEQPQHF. The CDR3 coding sequence is TGTGCCAGCAGCTTGTGGGGGGAGGAGCAGCCCCAGCATTTT.

The chain is built from TRBV19 and TRBJ1-5; D is uncertain. Germline CDR1 and CDR2: LNHDA and SQIVND (reference sequence). V lost 9 bases, J lost 1 base, and 7 bases lay in between. This CDR3 contains 12 residues. The CDR3 reads CASQYSNQPQHF. The CDR3 nucleotides read TGTGCCAGCCAGTACAGCAATCAGCCCCAGCATTTT.

A few counts support this clone. The chain combines TRBV7-9 with TRBJ1-2; the match to TRBD1 covers 7 bases. J was trimmed by 4 bases and V by 5 bases; bases with no gene match: 4. Germline V gene lookup returns CDR1 SEHNR and CDR2 FQNEAQ (reference sequence). This CDR3 contains 13 residues. In nucleotides, the CDR3 is TGTGCCAGCAGCGACAGGGTCGGCTATGGCTACACCTTC. Encoded protein: CASSDRVGYGYTF.

The chain couples TRBV27 to TRBJ1-1, with unresolved D. V lost 5 bases to trimming and J lost 1 base, with 8 bases between them. CDR1 is MNHEY and CDR2 is SMNVEV in the germline V gene (reference sequence). The CDR3 sequence is 13 residues long. The CDR3, as DNA: TGTGCCAGCAGTCCACAGCAGAACACTGAAGCTTTCTTT. Amino acid sequence: CASSPQQNTEAFF.

This chain joins TRBV18 and TRBJ2-7, with 9 bases fitting TRBD1. CDR3 length: 17 residues. Germline V gene sequence: CDR1 KGHSH, CDR2 LQKENI. V lost 0 bases to trimming and J lost 3 bases; unmatched junction nucleotides: 9. The CDR3 loop is CASSPPVRTGEDYEQYF. The CDR3 DNA sequence: TGTGCCAGCTCACCACCGGTAAGGACAGGGGAGGACTACGAGCAGTACTTC.

The chain carries TRBV7-2 and TRBJ2-6, with D perhaps TRBD2 (5 bases). Germline V gives CDR1 SGHTA, CDR2 FQGNSA. Trimming removed 1 base from V and 4 bases from J, with 8 bases in between. This CDR3 is 15 amino acids long. The CDR3 DNA reads as TGTGCCAGCAGCTTAGGACTAACAGGGGCCAACGTCCTGACTTTC. It translates to CASSLGLTGANVLTF.